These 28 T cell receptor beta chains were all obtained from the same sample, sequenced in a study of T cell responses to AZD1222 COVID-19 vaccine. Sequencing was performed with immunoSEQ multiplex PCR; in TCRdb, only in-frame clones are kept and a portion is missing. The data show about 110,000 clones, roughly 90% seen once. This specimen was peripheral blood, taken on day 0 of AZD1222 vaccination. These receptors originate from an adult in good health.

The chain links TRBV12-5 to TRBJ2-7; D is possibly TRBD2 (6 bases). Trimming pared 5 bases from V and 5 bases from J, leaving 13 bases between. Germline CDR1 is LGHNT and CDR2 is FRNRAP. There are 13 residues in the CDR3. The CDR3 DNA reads TGTGCTAGTGGTCCCTGGGGAGGCAACGAGCAGTACTTC. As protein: CASGPWGGNEQYF.

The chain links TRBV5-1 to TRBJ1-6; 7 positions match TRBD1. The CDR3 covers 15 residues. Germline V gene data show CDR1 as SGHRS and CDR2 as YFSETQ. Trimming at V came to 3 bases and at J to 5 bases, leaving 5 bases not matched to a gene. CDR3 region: CASSSRDSNNSPLHF. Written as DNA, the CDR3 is TGCGCCAGCAGCTCCCGGGACAGTAATAATTCACCCCTCCACTTT.

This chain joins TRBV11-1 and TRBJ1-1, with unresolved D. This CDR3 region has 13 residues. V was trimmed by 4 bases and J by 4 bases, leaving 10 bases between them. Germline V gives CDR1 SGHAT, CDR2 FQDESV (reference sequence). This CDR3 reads CASSSQYFTEAFF. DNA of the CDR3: TGTGCCAGCAGCTCCCAATACTTCACTGAAGCTTTCTTT.

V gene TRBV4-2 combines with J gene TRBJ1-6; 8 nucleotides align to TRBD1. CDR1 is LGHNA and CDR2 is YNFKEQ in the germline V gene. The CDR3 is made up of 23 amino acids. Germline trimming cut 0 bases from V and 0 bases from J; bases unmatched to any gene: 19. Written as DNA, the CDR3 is TGTGCCAGCAGCCAAGATGGGGCAGGGGGCCACCAAATATCTAGCTCCTATAATTCACCCCTCCACTTT. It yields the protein CASSQDGAGGHQISSSYNSPLHF.

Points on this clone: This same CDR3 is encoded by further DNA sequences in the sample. CDR3 loop: CASSLGTGYGYTF. CDR3 in DNA: TGTGCCAGCAGCCTCGGGACAGGGTATGGCTACACCTTC. V gene TRBV7-9 combines with J gene TRBJ1-2; 9 nucleotides line up with TRBD1. Germline values: CDR1 SEHNR, CDR2 FQNEAQ (reference sequence). V lost 5 bases and J lost 5; bases outside the gene matches: 3. This CDR3 contains 13 residues.

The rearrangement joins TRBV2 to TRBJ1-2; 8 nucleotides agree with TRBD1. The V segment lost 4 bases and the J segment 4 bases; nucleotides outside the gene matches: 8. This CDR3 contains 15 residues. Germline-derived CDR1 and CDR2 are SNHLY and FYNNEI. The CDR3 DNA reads TGTGCCAGCAGTGGTGGTGGAGGGACAGGCTATGGCTACACCTTC. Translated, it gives CASSGGGGTGYGYTF.

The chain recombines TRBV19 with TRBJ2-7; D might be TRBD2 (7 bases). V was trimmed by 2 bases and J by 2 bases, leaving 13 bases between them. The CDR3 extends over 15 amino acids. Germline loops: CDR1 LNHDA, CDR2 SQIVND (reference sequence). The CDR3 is CASSIRGRGTYEQYF. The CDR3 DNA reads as TGTGCCAGTAGTATACGAGGGAGGGGGACCTACGAGCAGTACTTC. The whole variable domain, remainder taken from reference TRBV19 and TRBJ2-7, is DGGITQSPKYLFRKEGQNVTLSCEQNLNHDAMYWYRQDPGQGLRLIYYSQIVNDFQKGDIAEGYSVSREKKESFPLTVTSAQKNPTAFYLCASSIRGRGTYEQYFGPGTRLTVT.

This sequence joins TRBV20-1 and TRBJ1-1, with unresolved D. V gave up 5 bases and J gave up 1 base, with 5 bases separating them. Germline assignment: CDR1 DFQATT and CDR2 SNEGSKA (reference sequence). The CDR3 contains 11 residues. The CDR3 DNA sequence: TGCAGTGCTCCGTGGAACACTGAAGCTTTCTTT. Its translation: CSAPWNTEAFF.

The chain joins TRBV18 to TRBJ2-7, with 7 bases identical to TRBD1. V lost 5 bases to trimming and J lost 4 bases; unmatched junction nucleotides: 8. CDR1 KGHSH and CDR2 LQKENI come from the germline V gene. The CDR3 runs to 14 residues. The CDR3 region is CASSFPGQNYEQYF. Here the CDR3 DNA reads TGTGCCAGCTCATTCCCGGGACAGAATTACGAGCAGTACTTC. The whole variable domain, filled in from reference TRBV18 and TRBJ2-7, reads NAGVMQNPRHLVRRRGQEARLRCSPMKGHSHVYWYRQLPEEGLKFMVYLQKENIIDESGMPKERFSAEFPKEGPSILRIQQVVRGDSAAYFCASSFPGQNYEQYFGPGTRLTVT.

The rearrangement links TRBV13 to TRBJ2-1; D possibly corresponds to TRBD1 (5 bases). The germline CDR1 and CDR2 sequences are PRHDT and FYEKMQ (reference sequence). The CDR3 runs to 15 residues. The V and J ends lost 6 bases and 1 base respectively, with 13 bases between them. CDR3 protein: CASSRQFTSYNEQFF. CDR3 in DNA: TGTGCCAGCAGTCGACAGTTCACTTCCTACAATGAGCAGTTCTTC.

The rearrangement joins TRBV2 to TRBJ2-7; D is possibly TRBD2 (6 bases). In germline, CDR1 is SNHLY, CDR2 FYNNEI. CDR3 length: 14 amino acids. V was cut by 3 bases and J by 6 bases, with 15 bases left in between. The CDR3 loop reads CASSERHAAGEQYF. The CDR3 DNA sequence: TGTGCCAGCAGTGAGAGACATGCAGCGGGCGAGCAGTACTTC. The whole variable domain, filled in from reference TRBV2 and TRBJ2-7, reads EPEVTQTPSHQVTQMGQEVILRCVPISNHLYFYWYRQILGQKVEFLVSFYNNEISEKSEIFDDQFSVERPDGSNFTLKIRSTKLEDSAMYFCASSERHAAGEQYFGPGTRLTVT.

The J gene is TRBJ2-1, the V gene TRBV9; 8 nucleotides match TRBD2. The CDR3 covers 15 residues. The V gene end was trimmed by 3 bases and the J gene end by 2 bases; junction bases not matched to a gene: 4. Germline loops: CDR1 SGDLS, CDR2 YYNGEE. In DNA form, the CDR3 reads TGTGCCAGCAGCGAACGGGAGGGCACCTACAATGAGCAGTTCTTC. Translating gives CASSEREGTYNEQFF.

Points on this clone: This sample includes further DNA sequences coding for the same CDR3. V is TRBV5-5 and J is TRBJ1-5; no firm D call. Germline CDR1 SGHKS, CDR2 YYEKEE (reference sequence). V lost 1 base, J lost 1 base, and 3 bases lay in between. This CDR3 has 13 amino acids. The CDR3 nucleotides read TGTGCCAGCAGCTTGCACAGCAATCAGCCCCAGCATTTT. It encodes CASSLHSNQPQHF.

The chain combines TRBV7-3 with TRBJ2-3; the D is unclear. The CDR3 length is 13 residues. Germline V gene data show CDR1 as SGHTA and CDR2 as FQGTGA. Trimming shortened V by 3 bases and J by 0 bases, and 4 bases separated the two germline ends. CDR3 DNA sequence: TGTGCCAGCAGCTTCATAAGCACAGATACGCAGTATTTT. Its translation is CASSFISTDTQYF.

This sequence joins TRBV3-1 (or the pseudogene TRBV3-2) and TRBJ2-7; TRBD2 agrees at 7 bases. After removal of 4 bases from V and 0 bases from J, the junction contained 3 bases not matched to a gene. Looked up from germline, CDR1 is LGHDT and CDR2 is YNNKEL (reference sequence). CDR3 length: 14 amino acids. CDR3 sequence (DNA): TGTGCCAGCAGCCTGGGCGGGGGCTCCTACGAGCAGTACTTC. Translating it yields CASSLGGGSYEQYF.

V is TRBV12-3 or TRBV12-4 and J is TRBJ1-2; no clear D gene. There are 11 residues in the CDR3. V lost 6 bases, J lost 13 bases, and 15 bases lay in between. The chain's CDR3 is CASSSGYGATF. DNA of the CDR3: TGTGCCAGCAGCAGCGGGTATGGAGCCACCTTC.

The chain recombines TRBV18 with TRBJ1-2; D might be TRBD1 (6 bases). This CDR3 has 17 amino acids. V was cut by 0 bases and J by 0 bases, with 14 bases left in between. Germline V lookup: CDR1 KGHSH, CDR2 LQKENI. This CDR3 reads CASSPPKTGRPNYGYTF. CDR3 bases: TGTGCCAGCTCACCACCGAAGACAGGCAGGCCTAACTATGGCTACACCTTC.

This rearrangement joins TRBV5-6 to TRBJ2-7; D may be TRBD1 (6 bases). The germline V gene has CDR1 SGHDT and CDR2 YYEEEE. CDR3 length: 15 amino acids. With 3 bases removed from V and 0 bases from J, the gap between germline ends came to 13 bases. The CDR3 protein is CASSSLGAASYEQYF. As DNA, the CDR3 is TGTGCCAGCAGCTCTTTGGGGGCAGCCTCCTACGAGCAGTACTTC.

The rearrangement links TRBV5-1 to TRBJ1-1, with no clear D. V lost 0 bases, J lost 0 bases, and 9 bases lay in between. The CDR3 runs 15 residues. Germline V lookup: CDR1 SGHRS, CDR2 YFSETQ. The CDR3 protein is CASSLDGPMNTEAFF. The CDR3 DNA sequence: TGCGCCAGCAGCTTGGACGGTCCCATGAACACTGAAGCTTTCTTT.

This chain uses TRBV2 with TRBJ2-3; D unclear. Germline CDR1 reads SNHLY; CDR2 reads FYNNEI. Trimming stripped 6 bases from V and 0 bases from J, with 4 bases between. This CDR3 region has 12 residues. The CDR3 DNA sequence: TGTGCCAGCAGCCTTAGCACAGATACGCAGTATTTT. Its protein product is CASSLSTDTQYF.

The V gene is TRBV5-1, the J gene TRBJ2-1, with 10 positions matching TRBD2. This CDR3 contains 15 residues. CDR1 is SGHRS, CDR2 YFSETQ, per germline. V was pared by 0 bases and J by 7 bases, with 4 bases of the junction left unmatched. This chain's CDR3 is CASSLALAGVNEQFF. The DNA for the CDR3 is TGCGCCAGCAGCTTGGCCCTAGCGGGAGTTAATGAGCAGTTCTTC.

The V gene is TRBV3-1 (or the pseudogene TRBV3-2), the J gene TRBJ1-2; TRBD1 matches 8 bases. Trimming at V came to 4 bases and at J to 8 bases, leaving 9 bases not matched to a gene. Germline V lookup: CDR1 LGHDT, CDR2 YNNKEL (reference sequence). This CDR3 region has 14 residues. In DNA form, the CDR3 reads TGTGCCAGCAGCCGACTCCAGACAGGGGAGGGCTACACCTTC. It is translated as CASSRLQTGEGYTF.

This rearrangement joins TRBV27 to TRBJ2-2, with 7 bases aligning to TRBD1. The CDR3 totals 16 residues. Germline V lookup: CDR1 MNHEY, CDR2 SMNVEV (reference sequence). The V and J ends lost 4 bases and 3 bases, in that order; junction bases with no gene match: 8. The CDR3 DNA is TGTGCCAGCAGTTCGACAGGGCGATCCGACACCGGGGAGCTGTTTTTT. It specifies CASSSTGRSDTGELFF.

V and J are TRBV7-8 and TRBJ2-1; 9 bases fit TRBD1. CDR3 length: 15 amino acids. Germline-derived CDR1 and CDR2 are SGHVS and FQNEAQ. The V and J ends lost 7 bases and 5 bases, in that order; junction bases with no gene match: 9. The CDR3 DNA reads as TGTGCCAGCAACCTTGGGACAGGGCCCGACAATGAGCAGTTCTTC. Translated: CASNLGTGPDNEQFF.

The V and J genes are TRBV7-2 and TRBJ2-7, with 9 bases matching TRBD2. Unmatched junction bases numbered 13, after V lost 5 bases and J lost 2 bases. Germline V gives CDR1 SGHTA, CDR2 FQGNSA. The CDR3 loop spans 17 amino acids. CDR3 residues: CASSPIPLTSGAYEQYF. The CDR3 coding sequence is TGTGCCAGCAGCCCTATACCTTTGACTAGCGGAGCCTACGAGCAGTACTTC.

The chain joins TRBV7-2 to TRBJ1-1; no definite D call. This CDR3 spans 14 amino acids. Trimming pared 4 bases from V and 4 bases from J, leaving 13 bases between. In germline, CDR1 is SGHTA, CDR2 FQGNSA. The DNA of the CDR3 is TGTGCCAGCAGCTCCACCCAGAGGTTCACTGAAGCTTTCTTT. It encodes CASSSTQRFTEAFF.

The chain's CDR3 is CAISARRGGSYEQYF. Here the CDR3 DNA reads TGTGCCATCAGTGCCAGACGAGGGGGTTCCTACGAGCAGTACTTC. The chain uses TRBV10-3 and TRBJ2-7; perhaps TRBD1 as D (6 bases). Looked up from germline, CDR1 is ENHRY and CDR2 is SYGVKD. V lost 4 bases, J lost 1 base, and 14 bases lay in between. The CDR3 consists of 15 residues.

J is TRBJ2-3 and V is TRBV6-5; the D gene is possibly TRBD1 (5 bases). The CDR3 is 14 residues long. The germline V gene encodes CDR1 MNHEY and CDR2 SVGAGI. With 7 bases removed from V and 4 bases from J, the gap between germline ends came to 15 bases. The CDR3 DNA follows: TGTGCCAGCATTAGGACATCCCCCCCAGATACGCAGTATTTT. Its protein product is CASIRTSPPDTQYF.